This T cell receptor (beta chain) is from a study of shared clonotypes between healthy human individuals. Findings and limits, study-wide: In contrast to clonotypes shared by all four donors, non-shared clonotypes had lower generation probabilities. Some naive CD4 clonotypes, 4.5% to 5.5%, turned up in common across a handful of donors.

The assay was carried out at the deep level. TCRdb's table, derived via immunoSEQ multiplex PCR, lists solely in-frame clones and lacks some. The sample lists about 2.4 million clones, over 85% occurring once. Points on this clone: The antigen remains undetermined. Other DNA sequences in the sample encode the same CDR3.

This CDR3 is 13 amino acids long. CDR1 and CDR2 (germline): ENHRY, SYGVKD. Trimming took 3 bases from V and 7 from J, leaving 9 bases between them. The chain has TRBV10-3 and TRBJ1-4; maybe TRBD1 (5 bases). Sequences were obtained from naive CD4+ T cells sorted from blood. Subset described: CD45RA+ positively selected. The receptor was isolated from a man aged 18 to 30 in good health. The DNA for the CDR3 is TGTGCCATCAGTGAAGGGGCACCTGAAAAACTGTTTTTT. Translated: CAISEGAPEKLFF.